This T cell receptor beta chain derives from a study of blood T cell repertoires in COVID-19. The germline CDR1 and CDR2 sequences are LNHDA and SQIVND (reference sequence). Deletions cut 6 bases from V and 4 bases from J, with 18 bases between. The CDR3 is 15 amino acids. Only in-frame clones appear in the TCRdb table, and some are missing; sequencing was by immunoSEQ multiplex PCR. Of fewer than 400,000 clones in the sample, 85% to 90% are singletons; the top ten hold under 3%. This clonotype originated in a woman in her 30s with COVID-19, enrolled during active disease. Sequenced: peripheral blood. V and J are TRBV19 and TRBJ1-2; D perhaps matches TRBD1 (5 bases). This CDR3 reads CASRNYQGSFYGYTF. The CDR3 nucleotides are TGTGCCAGTAGGAACTACCAGGGTTCCTTCTATGGCTACACCTTC. Looking up the rest from reference TRBV19 and TRBJ1-2 gives the full variable domain: DGGITQSPKYLFRKEGQNVTLSCEQNLNHDAMYWYRQDPGQGLRLIYYSQIVNDFQKGDIAEGYSVSREKKESFPLTVTSAQKNPTAFYLCASRNYQGSFYGYTFGSGTRLTVV.